The clone carrying this T cell receptor (beta chain) was observed a few times. Its cognate antigen is unknown. Presentation of ophthalmopathy in the donors involved moderate-to-severe activity, CAS ≥3, NOSPECS ≥4 and a duration under 3 months. Patients were excluded if they had other autoimmune diseases or uncontrolled infections, and likewise if pregnancy or lactation applied. Scientists amplified the TCR beta CDR3 regions from RNA transcripts. HTBI primers primed a first-round RT-PCR, and a second-round multiplex PCR followed. TCRdb independently ran MiXCR on the multiplex PCR reads; one entry per CDR3 protein. Counted here are a few hundred thousand distinct CDR3 sequences, 20% to 25% occurring once; the ten biggest clones make up around 45%. This sample was included in a study of Graves' ophthalmopathy and Graves' hyperthyroidism. Whole-study findings and limits: Clonotypes were expanded in thyroid at above 0.001 frequency, and most also appeared in blood.

Material for sequencing was peripheral blood. The sequence was obtained from a woman aged 50 to 60 with Graves' ophthalmopathy.

The CDR3 reads CAWKVAGHYEQYF. The CDR3 DNA reads TGTGCCTGGAAGGTGGCGGGTCACTACGAGCAGTACTTC. The chain is built from TRBV30 and TRBJ2-7; weak D call: TRBD2 (5 bases). CDR3 length: 13 amino acids. Trimming took 4 bases from V and 3 from J, leaving 13 bases between them. Germline CDR1 GTSNPN, CDR2 SVGIG (reference sequence).